The 22 T cell receptor beta chains below were found in one sample sequenced in a study of blood T cells in healthy people across ages. Primers used in a second PCR of roughly 7 to 12 cycles were a sample-barcoded 5' primer and a J-beta primer mix. TCRdb independently ran MiXCR on the 5' RACE reads; one entry per CDR3 protein. This table has hundreds of thousands of distinct CDR3 sequences, roughly 60% appearing once. Sequenced material: blood. The source is a man aged 30 to 45 in good health.

V usage is TRBV20-1 and J usage is TRBJ2-2; D is perhaps TRBD1 (6 bases). CDR1 is DFQATT and CDR2 is SNEGSKA in the germline V gene (reference sequence). Trimming cost V 3 bases and J 5 bases, with 10 bases left between them. The CDR3 has 13 residues. The CDR3 DNA is TGCAGTGCTAGGATTACAGGGACCGGGGAGCTGTTTTTT. This translates into CSARITGTGELFF.

CDR3 nucleotides: TGTGCCAGCTCACCCCAGGCAAGCGGTAATTCACCCCTCCACTTT. This sequence encodes CASSPQASGNSPLHF. The chain has TRBV18 and TRBJ1-6; unclear D gene. The CDR3 extends over 15 amino acids. Germline values: CDR1 KGHSH, CDR2 LQKENI. The V end lost 3 bases, the J end lost 6 bases, and 12 bases lay between the germline ends. The complete variable domain, with remaining parts taken from reference TRBV18 and TRBJ1-6, reads NAGVMQNPRHLVRRRGQEARLRCSPMKGHSHVYWYRQLPEEGLKFMVYLQKENIIDESGMPKERFSAEFPKEGPSILRIQQVVRGDSAAYFCASSPQASGNSPLHFGNGTRLTVT.

This clonotype was seen more than once but under ten times. A much larger clone differs from this one at a single base, so this may be a read error. V and J are TRBV20-1 and TRBJ2-5, with D uncertain. This CDR3 spans 10 amino acids. V lost 5 bases, J lost 11 bases, and 12 bases lay in between. CDR1 and CDR2 from the germline V gene are DFQATT and SNEGSKA (reference sequence). The CDR3 bases are TGCAGTGCTTACTCGGATGAGCAGTACTTC. Translated, it gives CSAYSDEQYF.

The chain is built from TRBV7-8 and TRBJ2-7; D is perhaps TRBD1 or TRBD2 (6 bases each). The V end was cut by 1 base, the J end by 3 bases, with 19 bases between. Germline assignment: CDR1 SGHVS and CDR2 FQNEAQ. The CDR3 loop spans 17 amino acids. CDR3 in DNA: TGTGCCAGCAGCTTAGGGCGTGGGGGGCAGAATCTCTACGAGCAGTACTTC. As protein: CASSLGRGGQNLYEQYF.

This clonotype has just one count. This chain uses TRBV7-2 with TRBJ2-7, with 7 bases lining up with TRBD2. This CDR3 is built from 17 residues. Germline V CDR1 and CDR2: SGHTA, FQGNSA. V was clipped by 3 bases and J by 5 bases; unmatched bases: 16. The CDR3 region is CASSFVRDAGVPHEQYF. The CDR3 DNA follows: TGTGCCAGCAGCTTTGTCAGGGATGCGGGAGTGCCACACGAGCAGTACTTC.

The rearrangement uses TRBV29-1 and TRBJ2-1; 9 bases are shared with TRBD2. J lost 9 bases, V lost 0 bases, and 18 bases had no gene match. This CDR3 contains 18 residues. Germline loops: CDR1 SQVTM, CDR2 ANQGSEA. CDR3: CSVEDRITSGSLGVEQFF. CDR3 DNA sequence: TGCAGCGTTGAAGATCGTATTACTAGCGGGTCTCTTGGGGTTGAGCAGTTCTTC.

This sequence joins TRBV20-1 and TRBJ2-5; 8 nucleotides line up with TRBD2. This CDR3 contains 14 residues. Germline trimming cut 3 bases from V and 2 bases from J; bases unmatched to any gene: 5. Per germline, CDR1 DFQATT and CDR2 SNEGSKA (reference sequence). CDR3 DNA sequence: TGCAGTGCTAGTGCGCGGGGGGATCAAGAGACCCAGTACTTC. It specifies CSASARGDQETQYF.

The CDR3 DNA is TGTGCCAGCAGCTTCTCGGACAGAGAGACCCAGTACTTC. This encodes CASSFSDRETQYF. The gene calls are TRBV7-3 and TRBJ2-5; maybe TRBD1 (6 bases). CDR3 length: 13 residues. Germline CDR1 SGHTA, CDR2 FQGTGA. V lost 3 bases, J lost 4 bases, and 9 bases lay in between. Full variable domain (missing parts from reference TRBV7-3 and TRBJ2-5): GAGVSQTPSNKVTEKGKYVELRCDPISGHTALYWYRQSLGQGPEFLIYFQGTGAADDSGLPNDRFFAVRPEGSVSTLKIQRTERGDSAVYLCASSFSDRETQYFGPGTRLLVL.

This CDR3 is CASSPGTSLFF. As DNA, the CDR3 is TGTGCCAGCAGTCCTGGCACTAGCCTGTTCTTC. The chain employs TRBV7-2 and TRBJ2-1; the D gene is possibly TRBD2 (6 bases). V was clipped by 6 bases and J by 15 bases, with 15 bases between them. CDR1 SGHTA and CDR2 FQGNSA come from the germline V gene. This CDR3 region has 11 residues.

In its sample, this clonotype was seen once. A junction end diverges from the germline sequence, so it may reflect a read error. The V and J genes are TRBV4-3 and TRBJ2-6; perhaps TRBD2 as D (5 bases). The CDR3 sequence is 16 residues long. Looked up from germline, CDR1 is LGHNA and CDR2 is YSLEER. CDR3 protein: CAGSQEYGVGANVLTF. CDR3 sequence (DNA): TGCGCCGGCAGCCAAGAATACGGGGTTGGGGCCAACGTCCTGACTTTC.

As for this clonotype: An end of the junction does not agree with germline; a read error may underlie this. The chain carries TRBV12-3 or TRBV12-4 and TRBJ2-3, with a possible D match to TRBD2 (6 bases). The CDR3 spans 13 residues. This chain's CDR3 is CANSPAGTATQYF. CDR3 DNA sequence: TGTGCCAACAGTCCCGCCGGGACTGCTACGCAGTATTTT.

This clonotype was counted a single time. The V and J genes are TRBV3-1 and TRBJ1-4; 8 nucleotides agree with TRBD1. V was pared by 4 bases and J by 1 base, with 8 bases of the junction left unmatched. The CDR3 extends over 17 amino acids. Germline assignment: CDR1 LGHDT and CDR2 YNNKEL (reference sequence). The CDR3 loop reads CASSPGSGGRTNEKLFF. In DNA, the CDR3 is TGTGCCAGCAGCCCCGGTTCAGGGGGCAGAACTAATGAAAAACTGTTTTTT.

The gene calls are TRBV20-1 and TRBJ2-1; 10 nucleotides agree with TRBD2. Losses at the gene ends were 5 bases for V and 0 bases for J; bases not matched to a gene: 13. The CDR3 is 18 amino acids. CDR1 DFQATT and CDR2 SNEGSKA come from the germline V gene (reference sequence). CDR3 residues: CSASTSGIGESSYNEQFF. Written as DNA, the CDR3 is TGCAGTGCTTCAACTAGCGGGATTGGAGAGAGCTCCTACAATGAGCAGTTCTTC.

The chain couples TRBV20-1 to TRBJ1-4; D gene uncertain. The CDR3 contains 11 residues. From germline, CDR1 is DFQATT and CDR2 SNEGSKA (reference sequence). Trimming removed 3 bases from V and 8 bases from J, with 7 bases in between. The CDR3 DNA sequence: TGCAGTGCTAGTTCCATCGAAAAACTGTTTTTT. This encodes CSASSIEKLFF.

J is TRBJ1-2 and V is TRBV5-1, with 9 bases identical to TRBD1. CDR3 length equals 17 residues. Germline V gene sequence: CDR1 SGHRS, CDR2 YFSETQ. J gave up 4 bases and V 0 bases, and 10 bases lay outside the gene matches. The CDR3 loop is CASSLVFGTGNSYGYTF. The CDR3 DNA sequence: TGCGCCAGCAGCTTGGTTTTCGGGACAGGGAATAGCTATGGCTACACCTTC.

This chain links TRBV6-5 with TRBJ2-1; 8 bases fit TRBD2. Trimming took 5 bases from V and 5 from J; bases not matched to a gene: 8. Germline V CDR1 and CDR2: MNHEY, SVGAGI. The CDR3 spans 15 residues. The CDR3: CASSGSGTRDNEQFF. DNA for the CDR3: TGTGCCAGCAGTGGCTCCGGGACTAGAGACAATGAGCAGTTCTTC.

The sample holds many counts of this clonotype. The CDR3 sequence: CASSSRGSYEQYF. The CDR3 coding sequence is TGCGCCAGCAGCTCTCGGGGGTCCTACGAGCAGTACTTC. The V call is TRBV5-1, the J call TRBJ2-7, with D possibly matching TRBD2 (6 bases). Between the trimmed V and J ends, which lost 3 bases and 1 base, there was a span of 8 bases. Looked up from germline, CDR1 is SGHRS and CDR2 is YFSETQ. This CDR3 spans 13 amino acids.

V usage is TRBV30 and J usage is TRBJ2-5; weak D call: TRBD2 (6 bases). CDR1 is GTSNPN, CDR2 SVGIG, per germline (reference sequence). The CDR3 contains 13 residues. V was pared by 1 base and J by 4 bases, with 10 bases between. As DNA, the CDR3 is TGTGCCTGGAGTGCCCAGGGAGGAGAGACCCAGTACTTC. It translates to CAWSAQGGETQYF. The variable domain in full, completed from reference TRBV30 and TRBJ2-5, reads SQTIHQWPATLVQPVGSPLSLECTVEGTSNPNLYWYRQAAGRGLQLLFYSVGIGQISSEVPQNLSASRPQDRQFILSSKKLLLSDSGFYLCAWSAQGGETQYFGPGTRLLVL.

This clonotype has more than one count but fewer than ten. The gene calls are TRBV20-1 and TRBJ2-7; 7 nucleotides line up with TRBD1. Germline CDR1 DFQATT, CDR2 SNEGSKA (reference sequence). V shed 4 bases, J shed 2 bases, and the junction held 2 bases outside the gene matches. The CDR3 spans 12 residues. CDR3 in amino acids: CSATRGPYEQYF. The CDR3 DNA reads as TGCAGTGCTACGAGGGGGCCCTACGAGCAGTACTTC.

The CDR3 DNA reads as TGTGCCAGCAGCCCCTCAGGGAGGGCCCACGAGCAGTACTTC. Protein sequence: CASSPSGRAHEQYF. The J gene is TRBJ2-7, the V gene TRBV7-2, with 7 bases lining up with TRBD2. This CDR3 is 14 amino acids long. With 5 bases clipped from V and 5 bases from J, the junction kept 9 bases outside the gene matches. From germline, CDR1 is SGHTA and CDR2 FQGNSA. Using reference TRBV7-2 and TRBJ2-7 for the parts outside the CDR3, the full variable domain is GAGVSQSPSNKVTEKGKDVELRCDPISGHTALYWYRQSLGQGLEFLIYFQGNSAPDKSGLPSDRFSAERTGGSVSTLTIQRTQQEDSAVYLCASSPSGRAHEQYFGPGTRLTVT.

This clonotype has only a few counts. The chain combines TRBV29-1 with TRBJ2-1, with a tentative D call TRBD2 (6 bases). Deletions cut 7 bases from V and 5 bases from J, with 18 bases between. This CDR3 has 14 residues. Germline loops: CDR1 SQVTM, CDR2 ANQGSEA. The CDR3 spells CSALIGSLNNEQFF. Here the CDR3 DNA reads TGCAGCGCACTCATCGGGAGCTTAAACAATGAGCAGTTCTTC.

The chain is built from TRBV29-1 and TRBJ1-2; the D gene is possibly TRBD1 (5 bases). The V end was cut by 5 bases, the J end by 7 bases, with 14 bases between. CDR1 and CDR2 (germline): SQVTM, ANQGSEA. The CDR3 extends over 12 amino acids. CDR3 sequence (DNA): TGCAGCGTTTTAGAGGGAAGGGGTGGCTACACCTTC. It is translated as CSVLEGRGGYTF.